The 9 T cell receptor beta chains below come from one sample, sequenced in a study of tumor-infiltrating lymphocytes in primary liver carcinoma. TCR beta cDNA came from about 500 ng total RNA, primed with a constant-region primer. TCR beta libraries came from three nested multiplex PCR rounds using slightly modified ARM-PCR. The two initial PCR rounds, 9 to 11 cycles each, used TRBV1-TRBV30 forward and C-beta reverse primers. TCRdb passed the multiplex PCR reads through MiXCR, listing each CDR3 protein once. Here the sample spans approximately 60,000 distinct CDR3 sequences, about three quarters being singletons. From roughly 21-30 mg of unsorted bulk tissue, DNA and RNA were co-extracted together. Sequencing input: liver tumor tissue from sampling region 2. Subset in this sample: tumor region T2, inferior pole. These receptors all come from a man aged 40-55 years with primary liver carcinoma and hepatitis B virus infection.

Worth noting for this clonotype: The CDR3 does not end in the conserved phenylalanine or tryptophan, so this is likely a read error. No DNA is shown, since the ends of the CDR3 on it are uncertain; the CDR3 is the one TCRdb lists. CDR3 sequence: CASNILTVGPKHS. The chain is built from TRBV6-6 and TRBJ1-5. Germline loops: CDR1 MNHNY, CDR2 SVGAGI (reference sequence). The CDR3 region is 13 residues in length, termini included.

There are a few counts of this clonotype. Just one base apart from a much larger clone, this may be a read error. The V call is TRBV4-2, the J call TRBJ2-1; a weak D match, TRBD2 (6 bases). Germline loops: CDR1 LGHNA, CDR2 YNFKEQ. This CDR3 spans 15 amino acids. The ends were cut back, 1 base at V and 9 bases at J, with 16 bases in the middle. The CDR3 loop reads CASSQGRLVGGEQFF. The CDR3 coding sequence is TGTGCCAGCAGCCAAGGTCGACTAGTGGGGGGTGAGCAGTTCTTC.

Comments on this clonotype: Compared with germline, one end of the junction differs, possibly owing to a read error. V is TRBV10-3 and J is TRBJ1-2; perhaps TRBD1 as D (6 bases). Looked up from germline, CDR1 is ENHRY and CDR2 is SYGVKD. This CDR3 comprises 15 residues. CDR3 residues: CAISEGSQGLRGYTF. The CDR3 nucleotides are TGTGCCATTAGTGAGGGGTCACAGGGTTTGCGTGGCTACACCTTC.

Notes on this clonotype: Here the CDR3 omits its conserved ending phenylalanine or tryptophan, so a read error is the likely source. This chain joins TRBV10-3 and TRBJ1-5, with D unclear. This CDR3 spans 14 amino acids. Germline V gives CDR1 ENHRY, CDR2 SYGVKD. The CDR3 here is CAIGEHEGDQPQHL. In DNA, the CDR3 is TGTGCCATCGGTGAGCATGAGGGCGATCAGCCCCAGCATCTT.

A word on this clonotype: A much more abundant neighbour one base away suggests this may be a read error. The rearrangement joins TRBV12-3 or TRBV12-4 to TRBJ2-7; 7 nucleotides agree with TRBD2. V dropped 2 bases and J dropped 0; count of bases not matched to a gene: 10. This CDR3 spans 17 amino acids. For the CDR3, the DNA is TGTGCCAGCAGTTTACGGCTAGCGGAGATCCACTCCTACGAGCAGTACTTC. This gives the protein CASSLRLAEIHSYEQYF.

In the case of this clonotype: The junction differs from germline at one of its ends, possibly a read error. The chain recombines TRBV11-2 with TRBJ2-1, with D possibly called TRBD1 or TRBD2 (5 bases each). This CDR3 comprises 16 residues. The V gene's germline CDR1 is SGHAT and CDR2 FQNNGV. CDR3 in DNA: TGTGGCAGCAGCTTAGATCGTTTAGCGTTAGGGGATGAGCAGTTTTTC. This encodes CGSSLDRLALGDEQFF.

The CDR3 spells CANTQWRQGNEQFF. The CDR3 DNA reads as TGTGCCAACACCCAGTGGAGACAGGGCAATGAGCAGTTCTTC. The chain has TRBV11-2 and TRBJ2-1; TRBD1 matches at 7 bases. The CDR3 spans 14 residues. Trimming took 10 bases from V and 6 from J; bases not matched to a gene: 12. CDR1 is SGHAT and CDR2 is FQNNGV in the germline V gene.

This rearrangement joins TRBV5-5 to TRBJ2-1, with D possibly being TRBD2 (5 bases). V was clipped by 5 bases and J by 3 bases, with 18 bases between them. Per the germline V gene, CDR1 is SGHKS and CDR2 is YYEKEE (reference sequence). This CDR3 comprises 16 residues. CDR3 bases: TGTGCCAGCAGACCACGGACGGCCGGGAACTACAATGAGCAGTTCTTC. Translation gives CASRPRTAGNYNEQFF.

For this clonotype: The germline gene is not matched at one end of the junction; a read error may be the cause. This chain links TRBV4-3 with TRBJ1-6; D unresolved. The CDR3 totals 14 residues. The germline V gene encodes CDR1 LGHNA and CDR2 YSLEER. DNA for the CDR3: TGCGCCAACAGCCTTGACCGAGGGAATTCACCCCTCCACTTT. It yields the protein CANSLDRGNSPLHF.